The rows below give T cell receptor beta chains drawn from one sample of a study of T cell responses to AZD1222 COVID-19 vaccine. The protocol was immunoSEQ multiplex PCR, while the TCRdb copy is restricted to in-frame clones and leaves out a portion. The sample lists approximately 110,000 clones; approximately 84% were seen once. Sample: peripheral blood, taken on day 0 of AZD1222 vaccination. These receptors came from an adult in good health. Each CDR3 is given with its conserved first and last residue. A D gene is named only where the DNA matches it firmly. Size is stated for part of the rows, as once, few or many counts, or as a class when the clone is expanded.

clone size: NA
D gene: NA
J gene: TRBJ1-2
V gene: TRBV14
CDR3 length: 15
CDR3 DNA: TGTGCCAGCAGCCCCCGGGGGACTTCTAACTATGGCTACACCTTC
CDR3 protein: CASSPRGTSNYGYTF

clone size: NA
D gene: NA
J gene: TRBJ2-7
V gene: TRBV7-9
CDR3 length: 13
CDR3 DNA: TGTGCCAGCAGCTTAGTCACGGGCTACGAGCAGTACTTC
CDR3 protein: CASSLVTGYEQYF

clone size: NA
D gene: TRBD2
J gene: TRBJ2-7
V gene: TRBV7-8
CDR3 length: 19
CDR3 DNA: TGTGCCAGCAGCTTTACTACCTCTAGCGGTACCCCCCCCAAATACGAGCAGTACTTC
CDR3 protein: CASSFTTSSGTPPKYEQYF

clone size: NA
D gene: NA
J gene: TRBJ1-2
V gene: TRBV7-2
CDR3 length: 13
CDR3 DNA: TGTGCCAGCAGCTTAGTGACTGCGGAAAGCTACACCTTC
CDR3 protein: CASSLVTAESYTF

clone size: NA
D gene: NA
J gene: TRBJ2-7
V gene: TRBV5-6
CDR3 length: 15
CDR3 DNA: TGTGCCAGCAGCTTGGTAGGGTCTCAGCTCTACGAGCAGTACTTC
CDR3 protein: CASSLVGSQLYEQYF

clone size: NA
D gene: NA
J gene: TRBJ2-3
V gene: TRBV27
CDR3 length: 17
CDR3 DNA: TGTGCCAGCAGTTTACTACAGGGGACGGGGGCCACAGATACGCAGTATTTT
CDR3 protein: CASSLLQGTGATDTQYF

clone size: NA
D gene: NA
J gene: TRBJ1-1
V gene: TRBV15
CDR3 length: 12
CDR3 DNA: TGTGCCACCAGCAGAGTTGGCACTGAAGCTTTCTTT
CDR3 protein: CATSRVGTEAFF

clone size: once
D gene: TRBD1
J gene: TRBJ2-7
V gene: TRBV4-3
CDR3 length: 17
CDR3 DNA: TGCGCCAGCAGCCAAGATCCAGCCGGGACAGGGGGGTACGAGCAGTACTTC
CDR3 protein: CASSQDPAGTGGYEQYF

clone size: NA
D gene: NA
J gene: TRBJ2-7
V gene: TRBV28
CDR3 length: 16
CDR3 DNA: TGTGCCAGCAGTCCCCCCGAAGGTTCGAGCTCCTACGAGCAGTACTTC
CDR3 protein: CASSPPEGSSSYEQYF

clone size: once
D gene: NA
J gene: TRBJ2-3
V gene: TRBV11-3
CDR3 length: 16
CDR3 DNA: TGTGCCAGCAGCTCGGCGGGAACCCAAACGGCAGATACGCAGTATTTT
CDR3 protein: CASSSAGTQTADTQYF